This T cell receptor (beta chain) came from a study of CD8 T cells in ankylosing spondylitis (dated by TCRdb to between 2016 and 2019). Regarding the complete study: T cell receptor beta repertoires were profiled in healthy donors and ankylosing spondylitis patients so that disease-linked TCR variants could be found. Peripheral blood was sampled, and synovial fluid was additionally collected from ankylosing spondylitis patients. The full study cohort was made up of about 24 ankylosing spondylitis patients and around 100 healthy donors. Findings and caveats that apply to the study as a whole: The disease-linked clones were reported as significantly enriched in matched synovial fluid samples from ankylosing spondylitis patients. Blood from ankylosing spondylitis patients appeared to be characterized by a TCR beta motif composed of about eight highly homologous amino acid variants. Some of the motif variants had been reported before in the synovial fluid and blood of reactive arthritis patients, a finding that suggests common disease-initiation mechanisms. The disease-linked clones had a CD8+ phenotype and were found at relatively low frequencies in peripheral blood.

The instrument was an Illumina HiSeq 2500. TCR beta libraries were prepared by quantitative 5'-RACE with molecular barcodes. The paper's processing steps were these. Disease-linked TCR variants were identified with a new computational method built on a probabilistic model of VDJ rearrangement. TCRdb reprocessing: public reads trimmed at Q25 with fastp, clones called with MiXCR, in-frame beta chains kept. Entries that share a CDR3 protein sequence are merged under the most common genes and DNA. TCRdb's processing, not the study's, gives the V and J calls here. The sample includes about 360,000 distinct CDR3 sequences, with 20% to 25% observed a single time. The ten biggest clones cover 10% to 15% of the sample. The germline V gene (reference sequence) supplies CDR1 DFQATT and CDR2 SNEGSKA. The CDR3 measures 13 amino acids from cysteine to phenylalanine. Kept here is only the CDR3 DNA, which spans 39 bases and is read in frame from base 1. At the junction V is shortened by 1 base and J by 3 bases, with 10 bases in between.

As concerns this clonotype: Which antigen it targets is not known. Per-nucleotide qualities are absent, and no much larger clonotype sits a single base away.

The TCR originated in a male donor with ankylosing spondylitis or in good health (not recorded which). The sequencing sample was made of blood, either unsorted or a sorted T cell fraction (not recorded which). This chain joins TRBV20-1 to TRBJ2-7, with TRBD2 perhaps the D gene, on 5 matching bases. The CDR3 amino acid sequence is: CSARAASFYEQYF. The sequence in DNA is TGCAGTGCTAGAGCGGCTAGCTTCTACGAGCAGTACTTC.